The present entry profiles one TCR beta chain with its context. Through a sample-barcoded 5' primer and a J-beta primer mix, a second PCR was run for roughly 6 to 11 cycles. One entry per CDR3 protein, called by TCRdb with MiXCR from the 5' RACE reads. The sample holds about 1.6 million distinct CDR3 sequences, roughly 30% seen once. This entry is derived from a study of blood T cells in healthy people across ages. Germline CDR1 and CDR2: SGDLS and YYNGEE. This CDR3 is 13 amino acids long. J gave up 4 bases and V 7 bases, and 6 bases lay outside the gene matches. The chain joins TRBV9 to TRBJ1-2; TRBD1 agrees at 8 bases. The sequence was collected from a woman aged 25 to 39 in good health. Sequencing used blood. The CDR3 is CASLGQGGYGYTF. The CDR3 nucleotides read TGTGCCAGCCTTGGACAGGGAGGCTATGGCTACACCTTC.